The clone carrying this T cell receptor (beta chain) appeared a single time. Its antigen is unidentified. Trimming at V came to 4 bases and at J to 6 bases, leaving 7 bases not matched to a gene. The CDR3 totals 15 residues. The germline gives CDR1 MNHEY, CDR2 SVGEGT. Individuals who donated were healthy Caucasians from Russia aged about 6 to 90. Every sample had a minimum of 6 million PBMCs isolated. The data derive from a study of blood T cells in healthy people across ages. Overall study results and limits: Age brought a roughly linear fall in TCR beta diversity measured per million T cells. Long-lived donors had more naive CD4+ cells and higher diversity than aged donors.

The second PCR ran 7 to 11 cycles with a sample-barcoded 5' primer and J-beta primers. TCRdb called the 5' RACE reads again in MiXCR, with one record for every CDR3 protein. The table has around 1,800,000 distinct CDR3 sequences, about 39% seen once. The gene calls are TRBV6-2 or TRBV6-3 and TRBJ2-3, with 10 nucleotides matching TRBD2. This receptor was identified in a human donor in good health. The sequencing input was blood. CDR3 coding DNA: TGTGCCAGCAGTTCCCCTAGCGGGGGTGTGGATACGCAGTATTTT. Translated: CASSSPSGGVDTQYF.